A selection of T cell receptor beta chains follows, all from one sample in a study of CD8 T cells in ankylosing spondylitis. Each CDR3 protein gets one entry after TCRdb re-called the 5' RACE reads with MiXCR. The sample shows fewer than 450,000 distinct CDR3 sequences, roughly a sixth of them seen only once. Input material: blood, either unsorted or a sorted T cell fraction (not recorded which). Source of these receptors: a male donor with ankylosing spondylitis. Each CDR3 is given with its conserved first and last residue. The D gene is left open where the match is weak. Rows may omit the clone size; those that give it use once, few, many or a size class.

CDR3 protein | CDR3 DNA | J gene | V gene | clone size | D gene
CASSFATGTTTNYGYTF | TGTGCCAGCAGCTTCGCTACCGGGACAACCACCAACTATGGCTACACCTTC | TRBJ1-2 | TRBV7-9 | NA | NA
CSARVSGGLYEQYF | TGCAGTGCTAGAGTAAGCGGGGGCCTCTACGAGCAGTACTTC | TRBJ2-7 | TRBV20-1 | NA | TRBD2
CASRQTGVTEAFF | TGTGCCAGCAGGCAGACAGGGGTAACTGAAGCTTTCTTT | TRBJ1-1 | TRBV12-3/TRBV12-4 | NA | TRBD1
CASSDRRAFTDTQYF | TGTGCCAGCAGTGACAGGAGGGCTTTCACAGATACGCAGTATTTT | TRBJ2-3 | TRBV6-2/TRBV6-3 | NA | NA
CASRVLGLDTQYF | TGTGCCAGCAGGGTTTTAGGGTTAGATACGCAGTATTTT | TRBJ2-3 | TRBV12-3/TRBV12-4 | many | NA
CASRGTGGPGYTF | TGCGCCAGCAGGGGGACAGGGGGACCCGGCTACACCTTC | TRBJ1-2 | TRBV4-1 | few | TRBD1
CAIRGTEGNEQFF | TGTGCCATCAGGGGGACGGAGGGGAATGAGCAGTTCTTC | TRBJ2-1 | TRBV10-3 | many | NA
CASSVTGDWETQYF | TGTGCCAGCAGCGTAACAGGGGATTGGGAGACCCAGTACTTC | TRBJ2-5 | TRBV7-2 | few | TRBD1
CASSQPRGQGRVTEAFF | TGCGCCAGCAGCCAACCCCGGGGACAGGGGAGGGTCACTGAAGCTTTCTTT | TRBJ1-1 | TRBV5-1 | many | TRBD1
CASSPGQPNEKLFF | TGTGCCAGCAGCCCCGGACAGCCTAATGAAAAACTGTTTTTT | TRBJ1-4 | TRBV7-9 | many | NA
CASRGGVLGTGELFF | TGTGCCAGCAGGGGGGGGGTTTTGGGCACCGGGGAGCTGTTTTTT | TRBJ2-2 | TRBV3-1 | NA | TRBD2
CATSDFSGALPGELFF | TGTGCCACCAGTGATTTTTCCGGGGCGCTTCCCGGGGAGCTGTTTTTT | TRBJ2-2 | TRBV24-1 | few | NA
CASSVKGRDSPLHF | TGTGCCAGCAGCGTAAAGGGAAGGGATTCACCCCTCCACTTT | TRBJ1-6 | TRBV9 | NA | NA
CASSLVLAVDTQYF | TGTGCCAGCAGCTTAGTACTAGCGGTAGATACGCAGTATTTT | TRBJ2-3 | TRBV7-2 | few | TRBD2
CASRPGQTNTEAFF | TGTGCCAGCAGGCCGGGACAGACTAACACTGAAGCTTTCTTT | TRBJ1-1 | TRBV6-5 | many | TRBD1
CSASRTSSYNEQFF | TGCAGTGCTAGCCGCACAAGCTCCTACAATGAGCAGTTCTTC | TRBJ2-1 | TRBV20-1 | many | NA
CASSPRPGASGLRTDTQYF | TGCGCCAGCAGCCCCCGCCCCGGCGCTAGCGGCTTGCGAACAGATACGCAGTATTTT | TRBJ2-3 | TRBV5-1 | few | TRBD2
CASSHGRSIAQPQHF | TGTGCCAGCAGTCACGGACGGAGCATCGCACAGCCCCAGCATTTT | TRBJ1-5 | TRBV12-3/TRBV12-4 | NA | NA
CAWTVKAGGNTIYF | TGTGCCTGGACTGTCAAGGCTGGTGGAAACACCATATATTTT | TRBJ1-3 | TRBV30 | NA | NA
CASGDSGKNTGELFF | TGTGCCAGCGGAGATAGCGGCAAGAACACCGGGGAGCTGTTTTTT | TRBJ2-2 | TRBV7-9 | NA | NA
CASSPSVTYEQYF | TGTGCCAGCAGCCCATCAGTGACCTACGAGCAGTACTTC | TRBJ2-7 | TRBV3-1 | NA | NA
CASHLKRTSGDLSNTGELFF | TGTGCCAGCCACTTAAAGCGCACTAGCGGGGATTTATCGAACACCGGGGAGCTGTTTTTT | TRBJ2-2 | TRBV21-1 | NA | NA
CSARDGTSYEQYF | TGCAGTGCTAGGGACGGCACTTCCTACGAGCAGTACTTC | TRBJ2-7 | TRBV20-1 | NA | NA
CASSLDRVGIQYF | TGTGCCAGCAGCTTAGACAGGGTAGGCATTCAGTACTTC | TRBJ2-4 | TRBV7-2 | NA | NA
CSARESGPYYFIQYF | TGCAGTGCTAGAGAATCCGGGCCATATTATTTCATTCAGTACTTC | TRBJ2-4 | TRBV20-1 | NA | NA
CASSLGQAGRRNEQFF | TGTGCCAGCAGTTTGGGGCAAGCGGGGAGACGGAATGAGCAGTTCTTC | TRBJ2-1 | TRBV12-3/TRBV12-4 | many | TRBD2
CATSDWVLGTDTQYF | TGTGCCACCAGTGATTGGGTACTGGGCACAGATACGCAGTATTTT | TRBJ2-3 | TRBV24-1 | few | NA
CASSGGVATQYF | TGTGCCAGCAGTGGGGGGGTTGCGACCCAGTACTTC | TRBJ2-5 | TRBV2 | few | NA
CASSRDTDNYGYTF | TGTGCCAGCTCCCGGGACACCGATAACTATGGCTACACCTTC | TRBJ1-2 | TRBV2 | NA | NA
CASSTLDGSSYEQYF | TGTGCCAGCAGCACCCTGGACGGGAGCTCCTACGAGCAGTACTTC | TRBJ2-7 | TRBV9 | NA | NA
CASSLDLGGYEQYF | TGTGCCAGCAGCTTAGATCTCGGCGGCTACGAGCAGTACTTC | TRBJ2-7 | TRBV7-2 | many | NA
CASSANSNQPQHF | TGTGCCAGCTCCGCTAATAGCAATCAGCCCCAGCATTTT | TRBJ1-5 | TRBV18 | few | NA
CASSGSGQSTYSNTGELFF | TGTGCCAGCAGCGGATCGGGACAGAGCACATATTCGAACACCGGGGAGCTGTTTTTT | TRBJ2-2 | TRBV11-2 | NA | TRBD1
CASTGLLNEQFF | TGTGCCAGCACGGGACTTCTCAATGAGCAGTTCTTC | TRBJ2-1 | TRBV18 | NA | NA
CSAKGLADTTEQYF | TGCAGTGCCAAGGGACTAGCGGACACTACGGAACAGTACTTC | TRBJ2-7 | TRBV20-1 | few | TRBD2
CATVGPSNTEAFF | TGTGCCACCGTTGGACCATCGAACACTGAAGCTTTCTTT | TRBJ1-1 | TRBV10-3 | many | NA
CASSQDYLVRQPQHF | TGTGCCAGCAGCCAAGATTACCTCGTCCGGCAGCCCCAGCATTTT | TRBJ1-5 | TRBV4-2 | few | NA
CASSLDRVAGASYNEQFF | TGTGCCAGCAGTTTGGATAGGGTAGCGGGGGCATCCTACAATGAGCAGTTCTTC | TRBJ2-1 | TRBV12-3/TRBV12-4 | few | TRBD2
CSATDPGLAGQETQYF | TGCAGTGCTACCGACCCGGGACTAGCGGGGCAAGAGACCCAGTACTTC | TRBJ2-5 | TRBV20-1 | NA | TRBD2
CSARGVPAYEQYF | TGCAGTGCTAGGGGGGTACCCGCCTACGAGCAGTACTTC | TRBJ2-7 | TRBV20-1 | few | NA
CASSPREGEKLFF | TGTGCCAGCTCACCGCGGGAAGGGGAAAAACTGTTTTTT | TRBJ1-4 | TRBV18 | few | NA
CASSLRPLDRGSYGYTF | TGTGCCAGCAGCTTAAGACCCCTCGACAGGGGATCCTATGGCTACACCTTC | TRBJ1-2 | TRBV7-3 | few | TRBD1
CASIKRPGNEQFF | TGTGCCAGCATCAAACGTCCTGGGAATGAGCAGTTCTTC | TRBJ2-1 | TRBV27 | NA | NA
CATSSWGPQGLYTDTQYF | TGTGCCACCAGCAGTTGGGGTCCACAGGGCTTATACACAGATACGCAGTATTTT | TRBJ2-3 | TRBV15 | NA | NA
CASSSRGGGPNQPQHF | TGTGCCAGCAGTAGTAGAGGAGGAGGACCTAATCAGCCCCAGCATTTT | TRBJ1-5 | TRBV28 | few | NA
CSARPGPIYQPQHF | TGCAGTGCTAGGCCCGGGCCAATTTATCAGCCCCAGCATTTT | TRBJ1-5 | TRBV20-1 | few | NA
CASSVAGVTYNEQFF | TGTGCCAGCAGCGTAGCGGGAGTGACCTACAATGAGCAGTTCTTC | TRBJ2-1 | TRBV28 | NA | TRBD2
CATKDKWYNEQFF | TGTGCCACCAAGGACAAGTGGTACAATGAGCAGTTCTTC | TRBJ2-1 | TRBV6-1 | NA | NA
CSARERGGTGANVLTF | TGCAGTGCTAGAGAACGGGGAGGTACTGGGGCCAACGTCCTGACTTTC | TRBJ2-6 | TRBV20-1 | few | NA
CSAKGDRGRLYEQYF | TGCAGTGCTAAGGGAGACAGGGGGCGATTATACGAGCAGTACTTC | TRBJ2-7 | TRBV20-1 | NA | TRBD1
CASSTRDSEAFF | TGTGCCAGCAGCACCCGGGACAGTGAAGCTTTCTTT | TRBJ1-1 | TRBV9 | NA | TRBD1
CASSPFRGTDTQYF | TGTGCCAGCAGCCCCTTCCGGGGGACAGATACGCAGTATTTT | TRBJ2-3 | TRBV7-8 | few | NA
CSARDWARGSADTQYF | TGCAGTGCTAGAGATTGGGCCAGGGGATCAGCAGATACGCAGTATTTT | TRBJ2-3 | TRBV20-1 | NA | NA
CATSAAGTDTQYF | TGTGCCACCAGTGCGGCTGGCACAGATACGCAGTATTTT | TRBJ2-3 | TRBV24-1 | few | NA
CASSQGQGGFYEQYF | TGTGCCAGCAGCCAAGGACAGGGGGGTTTCTACGAGCAGTACTTC | TRBJ2-7 | TRBV3-1 | NA | TRBD1
CASSLEGRGSEAFF | TGCGCCAGCAGCTTGGAGGGCAGGGGAAGTGAAGCTTTCTTT | TRBJ1-1 | TRBV5-1 | many | NA
CASSQGLAGTTDTQYF | TGCGCCAGCAGTCAAGGACTAGCGGGAACGACGGATACGCAGTATTTT | TRBJ2-3 | TRBV5-1 | once | TRBD2
CASSTGTIQDTQYF | TGTGCCAGCAGTACCGGGACTATCCAAGATACGCAGTATTTT | TRBJ2-3 | TRBV6-1 | few | TRBD2
CASSLEPLGLAGGQYF | TGTGCCAGCAGCTTAGAACCCTTGGGACTAGCGGGGGGGCAGTACTTC | TRBJ2-7 | TRBV11-2 | NA | TRBD2